What follows are 18 T cell receptor beta chains derived from one specimen sequenced in a study of T cells in Graves' hyperthyroidism and ophthalmopathy. Researchers took RNA transcripts and amplified the TCR beta CDR3 regions from them. Using the HTBI primer set, a first-round RT-PCR was run on the TCR CDR3. TCRdb re-called the multiplex PCR reads through MiXCR, storing one row per CDR3 protein. The sample shows more than 300,000 distinct CDR3 sequences, around 20% of them seen only once. The sequencing sample was made of blood. Receptor source: a man aged 18 to 29 with Graves' ophthalmopathy.

This clonotype was picked up many times. Compared with germline, one end of the junction differs, possibly owing to a read error. J is TRBJ2-1 and V is TRBV18; TRBD1 matches at 10 bases. The CDR3 sequence is 16 residues long. The V gene's germline CDR1 is KGHSH and CDR2 LQKENI. CDR3 nucleotide sequence: TGTGCCAGCTCAGCACCGGGACAGGGGTCCTACAATGAGCAGTTCTTC. It yields the protein CASSAPGQGSYNEQFF.

This clonotype has a single count. A much larger clone differs from this one at a single base, so this may be a read error. The chain has TRBV28 and TRBJ1-4; D ambiguous. This CDR3 comprises 14 residues. The V gene's germline CDR1 is MDHEN and CDR2 SYDVKM. V was pared by 7 bases and J by 2 bases, with 11 bases between. CDR3 coding DNA: TGTGCCAGCAAGAGCACCCAGACTAATGAAAAACTGTTTTTT. This gives the protein CASKSTQTNEKLFF.

This clonotype has at least ten counts. The rearrangement uses TRBV2 and TRBJ1-5; 10 bases align to TRBD1. Germline V gene sequence: CDR1 SNHLY, CDR2 FYNNEI. J lost 5 bases, V lost 10 bases, and 5 bases had no gene match. This CDR3 contains 13 residues. CDR3 residues: CATATGGDQPQHF. CDR3 nucleotides: TGTGCCACCGCGACAGGGGGCGATCAGCCCCAGCATTTT.

Ten or more counts support this clonotype. V usage is TRBV15 and J usage is TRBJ2-3, with 7 bases matching TRBD2. J was trimmed by 3 bases and V by 0 bases; bases with no gene match: 12. Germline CDR1 and CDR2: LNHNV and YYDKDF (reference sequence). The CDR3 totals 18 residues. The CDR3 here is CATSREGVGRGITDTQYF. The CDR3 DNA sequence: TGTGCCACCAGCAGAGAAGGTGTTGGGCGGGGGATAACAGATACGCAGTATTTT.

About this clonotype itself: The germline gene is not matched at one end of the junction; a read error may be the cause. The chain combines TRBV4-1 with TRBJ2-3, with D possibly TRBD1 on 5 matching bases. The germline V gene has CDR1 MGHRA and CDR2 YSYEKL. The CDR3 consists of 16 residues. Here the CDR3 DNA reads TGCGCCTGCAGCCAAGATCAGGGTGGCGGCACAGATACGCAGTATTTT. Protein sequence: CACSQDQGGGTDTQYF.

In this sample, this clonotype turned up many times. The chain couples TRBV7-8 to TRBJ1-4, with TRBD1 as a possible D gene (6 bases). Looked up from germline, CDR1 is SGHVS and CDR2 is FQNEAQ. Trimming pared 2 bases from V and 4 bases from J, leaving 11 bases between. The CDR3 loop spans 15 amino acids. CDR3 nucleotides: TGTGCCAGCAGCTTATCCCGGACAGTTAATGAAAAACTGTTTTTT. This gives the protein CASSLSRTVNEKLFF. The full variable domain, with the rest looked up from reference TRBV7-8 and TRBJ1-4, is GAGVSQSPRYKVAKRGQDVALRCDPISGHVSLFWYQQALGQGPEFLTYFQNEAQLDKSGLPSDRFFAERPEGSVSTLKIQRTQQEDSAVYLCASSLSRTVNEKLFFGSGTQLSVL.

This clonotype appeared many times. The chain recombines TRBV5-1 with TRBJ1-1; no clear D. The germline V gene has CDR1 SGHRS and CDR2 YFSETQ. The CDR3 runs 15 residues. Trimming shortened V by 4 bases and J by 1 base, and 14 bases separated the two germline ends. This CDR3 is CASSSRTRGNTEAFF. The CDR3 DNA reads TGCGCCAGCAGCAGCAGGACCCGAGGGAACACTGAAGCTTTCTTT. The complete variable domain, with remaining parts taken from reference TRBV5-1 and TRBJ1-1, reads KAGVTQTPRYLIKTRGQQVTLSCSPISGHRSVSWYQQTPGQGLQFLFEYFSETQRNKGNFPGRFSGRQFSNSRSEMNVSTLELGDSALYLCASSSRTRGNTEAFFGQGTRLTVV.

V usage is TRBV9 and J usage is TRBJ2-7, with D perhaps TRBD1 (6 bases). Trimming removed 0 bases at V and 9 bases at J, with 13 bases between. This CDR3 is built from 13 residues. Germline values: CDR1 SGDLS, CDR2 YYNGEE. The CDR3 region is CASSVVPIQGQYF. The DNA for the CDR3 is TGTGCCAGCAGCGTAGTGCCCATACAGGGGCAGTACTTC.

Many counts were recorded for this clonotype. This sequence joins TRBV2 and TRBJ2-5, with no clear D. CDR1 and CDR2 (germline): SNHLY, FYNNEI. V lost 2 bases and J lost 5, with 15 bases in between. The CDR3 is 15 residues long. In DNA form, the CDR3 reads TGTGCCAGCAGTGAAAGGGCCCCAGAGAGGGAGACCCAGTACTTC. This sequence encodes CASSERAPERETQYF.

There are many counts of this clonotype. The J gene is TRBJ1-2, the V gene TRBV27; TRBD1 aligns across 9 bases. Trimming removed 3 bases from V and 0 bases from J; junction bases left unmatched: 8. The germline V gene encodes CDR1 MNHEY and CDR2 SMNVEV (reference sequence). The CDR3 covers 17 residues. The CDR3 spells CASSFYSGQGANYGYTF. The CDR3 coding sequence is TGTGCCAGCAGTTTCTACTCGGGACAGGGCGCTAACTATGGCTACACCTTC.

This clonotype was counted a few times. The chain combines TRBV6-2 or TRBV6-3 with TRBJ2-3, with D perhaps matching TRBD2 (7 bases). This CDR3 is 17 amino acids long. V was shortened by 0 bases and J by 2 bases, with 15 bases between the two germline ends. CDR1 is MNHEY and CDR2 is SVGEGT in the germline V gene. The CDR3 sequence: CASSYSGGAGDTDTQYF. In nucleotides, the CDR3 is TGTGCCAGCAGTTACTCGGGGGGGGCAGGCGACACAGATACGCAGTATTTT.

V is TRBV5-1 and J is TRBJ2-3, with D unclear. V lost 1 base and J 0 bases, leaving 9 bases between the germline ends. This CDR3 region has 15 residues. Germline CDR1 and CDR2: SGHRS and YFSETQ. The CDR3 coding sequence is TGCGCCAGCAGCTTGTTAGTTTTGAGCACAGATACGCAGTATTTT. Its translation is CASSLLVLSTDTQYF.

This clonotype showed up just a few times. The gene calls are TRBV24-1 and TRBJ2-3; 9 bases line up with TRBD1. V gave up 4 bases and J gave up 5 bases; unmatched junction bases: 9. The CDR3 runs 16 residues. The germline V gene encodes CDR1 KGHDR and CDR2 SFDVKD. The CDR3 DNA sequence: TGTGCCACCAGTGAACCCGGGACAGGGCAAAGAGATACGCAGTATTTT. Its protein is CATSEPGTGQRDTQYF.

The chain combines TRBV9 with TRBJ2-3, with D perhaps matching TRBD2 (6 bases). V gave up 2 bases and J gave up 9 bases, with 16 bases separating them. CDR3 length: 14 residues. The germline V gene has CDR1 SGDLS and CDR2 YYNGEE. The CDR3, as DNA: TGTGCCAGCAGCGTCGATACGGGGGTGATAACGCAGTATTTT. This gives the protein CASSVDTGVITQYF.

This clonotype was counted at least ten times. CDR3 in DNA: TGTGCCAGCTCACCGGGCAGTCGCCACGAGCAGTACTTC. Its translation: CASSPGSRHEQYF. The chain is built from TRBV18 and TRBJ2-7; no clear D. The V end was cut by 3 bases, the J end by 5 bases, with 11 bases between. CDR3 length: 13 amino acids. Per germline, CDR1 KGHSH and CDR2 LQKENI.

The rearrangement joins TRBV4-1 to TRBJ1-2; 9 nucleotides align to TRBD1. The CDR3 sequence is 16 residues long. The germline CDR1 and CDR2 sequences are MGHRA and YSYEKL. J was trimmed by 4 bases and V by 0 bases; bases with no gene match: 6. The CDR3 sequence: CASSQDKGQGGYGYTF. CDR3 in DNA: TGCGCCAGCAGCCAAGATAAGGGACAGGGTGGCTATGGCTACACCTTC.

The CDR3 protein is CASSPPSSDRWNTEAFF. As DNA, the CDR3 is TGTGCCAGCTCACCACCGTCCTCGGACAGGTGGAACACTGAAGCTTTCTTT. The J gene is TRBJ1-1, the V gene TRBV18, with 7 bases aligning to TRBD1. The germline V gene has CDR1 KGHSH and CDR2 LQKENI. The CDR3 extends over 17 amino acids. Trimming cost V 0 bases and J 1 base; bases outside gene matches: 8.

V gene TRBV10-2 combines with J gene TRBJ1-2; 10 bases match TRBD1. The CDR3 loop spans 15 amino acids. J gave up 7 bases and V 4 bases, and 9 bases lay outside the gene matches. From germline, CDR1 is WSHSY and CDR2 SAAADI. The CDR3 DNA follows: TGCGCCAGCAGTGCGGGACAGGGGATTCAGTGTGGCTACACCTTC. Its protein is CASSAGQGIQCGYTF.